The T cell receptor (beta chain) described here comes from a study of blood T cell repertoires in COVID-19. Study background: Material from acute and convalescent COVID-19 was sourced from the United States, Italy and Spain. Nucleic acid was either cDNA or gDNA, and it came from T cells, B-cell-depleted T cells, or PBMCs.

In the original workflow: Scientists estimated how many nucleated cells there were by amplifying reference gene primers. Profiling relied on immunoSEQ multiplex PCR, and the TCRdb table lists in-frame clones only, not all of them. V, J and clone size are those of that table, while D and trimming were read from the DNA. The repertoire has about 200,000 clones, 80% to 90% of them found once; the top ten carry about 4.1%. Looked up from germline, CDR1 is KGHDR and CDR2 is SFDVKD. Trimming at V came to 3 bases and at J to 7 bases, leaving 9 bases not matched to a gene. The CDR3 is 15 residues long. Individuals aged about 18 to 90 years were recruited from 24 US areas.

The receptor was derived from a woman aged 40 to 50 with acute COVID-19. J is TRBJ2-3 and V is TRBV24-1; 7 bases map to TRBD2. The sequencing sample was made of PBMCs or T cells enriched from blood (not recorded which). The CDR3 region has the DNA TGTGCCACCAGTGATGTCCCGGGACTACGAAATACGCAGTATTTT. Residues: CATSDVPGLRNTQYF.